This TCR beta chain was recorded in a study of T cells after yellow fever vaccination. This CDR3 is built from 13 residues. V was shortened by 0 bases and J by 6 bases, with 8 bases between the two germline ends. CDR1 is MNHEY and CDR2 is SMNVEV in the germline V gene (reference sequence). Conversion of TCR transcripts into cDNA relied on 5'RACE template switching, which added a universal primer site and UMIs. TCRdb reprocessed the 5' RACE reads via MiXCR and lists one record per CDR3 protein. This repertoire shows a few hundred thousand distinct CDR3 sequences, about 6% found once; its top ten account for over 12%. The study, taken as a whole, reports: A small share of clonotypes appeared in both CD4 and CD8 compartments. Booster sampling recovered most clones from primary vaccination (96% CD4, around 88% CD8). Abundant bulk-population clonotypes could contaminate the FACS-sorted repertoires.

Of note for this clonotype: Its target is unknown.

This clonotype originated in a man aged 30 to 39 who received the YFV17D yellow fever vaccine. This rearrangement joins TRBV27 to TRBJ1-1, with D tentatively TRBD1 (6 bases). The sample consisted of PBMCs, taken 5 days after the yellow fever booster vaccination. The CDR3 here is CASSLSQGSEAFF. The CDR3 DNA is TGTGCCAGCAGTTTATCCCAGGGGTCTGAAGCTTTCTTT.